The 17 T cell receptor beta chains given below trace back to one sample, sequenced in a study of OX40 agonist ivuxolimab in advanced cancers. Produced via immunoSEQ multiplex PCR; TCRdb's table is partial and in-frame only. This table holds 66,000 or so clones, roughly 90% found once. The sequences come from CD4+ or CD8+ T cells sorted from blood, collected in a trial of the OX40 agonist ivuxolimab. The receptors shown here come from an adult with an advanced solid tumor such as melanoma, head and neck, liver or kidney cancer.

This chain uses TRBV28 with TRBJ2-7; D may be TRBD1 (6 bases). Per the germline V gene, CDR1 is MDHEN and CDR2 is SYDVKM. V was shortened by 5 bases and J by 2 bases, with 16 bases between the two germline ends. This CDR3 is built from 15 residues. CDR3 nucleotide sequence: TGTGCCAGCAGTCCACCGGGCGAGGGGGCCTACGAGCAGTACTTC. It is translated as CASSPPGEGAYEQYF.

V is TRBV13 and J is TRBJ2-1; the match to TRBD2 covers 14 bases. Losses at the gene ends were 5 bases for V and 10 bases for J; bases not matched to a gene: 13. The CDR3 is made up of 17 amino acids. The germline gives CDR1 PRHDT, CDR2 FYEKMQ (reference sequence). The CDR3 reads CASSTPPGTSGSGEQFF. The CDR3 DNA reads as TGTGCCAGCAGCACCCCCCCCGGGACTAGCGGGAGTGGGGAGCAGTTCTTC. The full variable domain, its missing parts supplied by reference TRBV13 and TRBJ2-1, is AAGVIQSPRHLIKEKRETATLKCYPIPRHDTVYWYQQGPGQDPQFLISFYEKMQSDKGSIPDRFSAQQFSDYHSELNMSSLELGDSALYFCASSTPPGTSGSGEQFFGPGTRLTVL.

The chain combines TRBV5-4 with TRBJ2-7, with D perhaps TRBD1 (5 bases). The CDR3 is made up of 14 amino acids. Per the germline V gene, CDR1 is SGHNT and CDR2 is YYREEE (reference sequence). V lost 1 base and J lost 2, with 10 bases in between. The chain's CDR3 is CASSLSGFPYEQYF. DNA for the CDR3: TGTGCCAGCAGCTTGTCAGGGTTTCCCTACGAGCAGTACTTC.

On this clone itself: At one end, the junction sequence differs from germline, possibly due to a read error. V usage is TRBV4-3 and J usage is TRBJ2-2; TRBD1 is a possible D gene (6 bases). Germline V lookup: CDR1 LGHNA, CDR2 YSLEER. The CDR3 contains 17 residues. CDR3 region: CASSVGRDKENAGELFF. CDR3 coding DNA: TGCGCCAGCAGCGTCGGAAGGGACAAGGAGAACGCCGGGGAGCTGTTTTTT.

This clone was counted once. The chain carries TRBV28 and TRBJ2-7; weak D call: TRBD1 (6 bases). This CDR3 comprises 14 residues. Germline V lookup: CDR1 MDHEN, CDR2 SYDVKM. With 5 bases removed from V and 3 bases from J, the gap between germline ends came to 14 bases. The CDR3: CASSPRDTYYEQYF. The CDR3 coding sequence is TGTGCCAGCAGTCCCCGGGACACCTACTACGAGCAGTACTTC.

This clone has just one count. The chain links TRBV28 to TRBJ1-5; D ambiguous. This CDR3 spans 15 amino acids. Trimming took off 2 bases at V and 0 bases at J, with 8 bases between the two ends. Germline V gene data show CDR1 as MDHEN and CDR2 as SYDVKM. As DNA, the CDR3 is TGTGCCAGCAGTTTAAGAGCATTTAGCAATCAGCCCCAGCATTTT. Amino acids: CASSLRAFSNQPQHF.

This chain joins TRBV7-8 and TRBJ2-5; possible D gene TRBD1, 5 bases. Trimming stripped 6 bases from V and 4 bases from J, with 9 bases between. There are 12 residues in the CDR3. Per germline, CDR1 SGHVS and CDR2 FQNEAQ. The CDR3 region has the DNA TGTGCCAGCAGAGGGGTTGGAGAGACCCAGTACTTC. It encodes CASRGVGETQYF.

This CDR3 reads CASSLESLNEKLFF. The CDR3 bases are TGTGCCAGCAGCTTAGAGAGTCTTAATGAAAAACTGTTTTTT. The chain recombines TRBV7-9 with TRBJ1-4, with D unresolved. The V end lost 1 base, the J end lost 4 bases, and 7 bases lay between the germline ends. The CDR3 covers 14 residues. Germline assignment: CDR1 SEHNR and CDR2 FQNEAQ (reference sequence).

The chain uses TRBV30 and TRBJ1-1; D may be TRBD1 (6 bases). CDR1 and CDR2 (germline): GTSNPN, SVGIG (reference sequence). The V end lost 4 bases, the J end lost 0 bases, and 15 bases lay between the germline ends. The CDR3 totals 15 residues. The CDR3 bases are TGTGCCTGGAAGGGGGGGCTAAACATGAACACTGAAGCTTTCTTT. Its translation is CAWKGGLNMNTEAFF.

The V call is TRBV6-6, the J call TRBJ1-5; 10 nucleotides line up with TRBD1. V lost 8 bases, J lost 6 bases, and 10 bases stayed unmatched. Germline assignment: CDR1 MNHNY and CDR2 SVGAGI (reference sequence). The CDR3 has 15 amino acids. Written as DNA, the CDR3 is TGTGCCAGCGGGGAGACAGGGGGCATGGGTCAGCCCCAGCATTTT. The encoded protein is CASGETGGMGQPQHF.

The chain is built from TRBV6-6 and TRBJ1-3, with D possibly being TRBD1 (5 bases). The CDR3 runs 11 residues. CDR1 is MNHNY and CDR2 is SVGAGI in the germline V gene (reference sequence). The V end lost 2 bases, the J end lost 14 bases, and 10 bases lay between the germline ends. This chain's CDR3 is CASSYQGFVYF. CDR3 in DNA: TGTGCCAGCAGTTACCAGGGTTTTGTATATTTT.

This clone occurred once. The chain combines TRBV6-6 with TRBJ2-1, with 8 bases that match TRBD2. From germline, CDR1 is MNHNY and CDR2 SVGAGI (reference sequence). This CDR3 has 13 residues. V shed 2 bases and J 12 bases; nucleotides not matched to a gene: 6. In nucleotides, the CDR3 is TGTGCCAGCAGTTACCAGCGGGAGAGACTGCAGTTCTTC. Translating gives CASSYQRERLQFF.

The chain recombines TRBV4-1 with TRBJ2-1; 7 bases align to TRBD2. J was trimmed by 4 bases and V by 4 bases; bases with no gene match: 10. From germline, CDR1 is MGHRA and CDR2 YSYEKL. The CDR3 is made up of 16 amino acids. The CDR3 nucleotides read TGCGCCAGCAGCCTGGAGGGGCTAGCGGATTACAATGAGCAGTTCTTC. Translation gives CASSLEGLADYNEQFF.

The rearrangement links TRBV30 to TRBJ1-2; a weak D match, TRBD1 (6 bases). CDR3 length equals 14 residues. V gave up 0 bases and J gave up 4 bases, with 12 bases separating them. CDR1 and CDR2 (germline): GTSNPN, SVGIG (reference sequence). The CDR3 loop reads CAWSVFTGTYGYTF. In DNA, the CDR3 is TGTGCCTGGAGTGTCTTCACAGGGACCTATGGCTACACCTTC. Together with reference TRBV30 and TRBJ1-2, the CDR3 gives the full variable domain: SQTIHQWPATLVQPVGSPLSLECTVEGTSNPNLYWYRQAAGRGLQLLFYSVGIGQISSEVPQNLSASRPQDRQFILSSKKLLLSDSGFYLCAWSVFTGTYGYTFGSGTRLTVV.

J is TRBJ2-1 and V is TRBV2; 15 positions agree with TRBD2. From germline, CDR1 is SNHLY and CDR2 FYNNEI. The CDR3 consists of 14 residues. Trimming removed 7 bases from V and 6 bases from J; junction bases left unmatched: 1. CDR3 DNA sequence: TGTGCCAGCAAGGGACTAGCGGGAGGCAATGAGCAGTTCTTC. It specifies CASKGLAGGNEQFF.

The chain is built from TRBV19 and TRBJ2-3; D is unclear. The V gene's germline CDR1 is LNHDA and CDR2 SQIVND (reference sequence). There are 13 residues in the CDR3. Trimming shortened V by 4 bases and J by 0 bases, and 5 bases separated the two germline ends. CDR3 nucleotide sequence: TGTGCCAGTAGTACCTCTAGCACAGATACGCAGTATTTT. Amino acid sequence: CASSTSSTDTQYF.

This clone came up once. V is TRBV28 and J is TRBJ2-3, with TRBD1 as a possible D gene (6 bases). With 6 bases removed from V and 2 bases from J, the gap between germline ends came to 15 bases. CDR1 is MDHEN and CDR2 is SYDVKM in the germline V gene. There are 15 residues in the CDR3. CDR3 in amino acids: CASRQQTGSTDTQYF. The CDR3 DNA follows: TGTGCCAGCAGACAACAAACAGGGTCCACAGATACGCAGTATTTT.